This TCR beta chain appears in the sequencing data of a study of blood T cell repertoires in COVID-19. As originally analysed: Quantification of nucleated cells was approximated via reference gene primer amplification. Using immunoSEQ multiplex PCR, the repertoire was profiled, and TCRdb retains in-frame clones only, with some absent. The DNA gave D and trimming, while V, J and clone size come from that table. The sample yields roughly 180,000 clones, roughly 84% seen once. The germline gives CDR1 SQVTM, CDR2 ANQGSEA. V trimming: 3 bases; J trimming: 4 bases; junction bases outside the gene matches: 5. The CDR3 spans 14 residues.

The sequencing input was PBMCs or T cells enriched from blood (not recorded which). This TCR came from a man aged 55 to 69 who had recovered from COVID-19. The chain carries TRBV29-1 and TRBJ2-5; 10 bases are a match to TRBD2. CDR3 in DNA: TGCAGCGTTGATTTTAGCGGGAGGAGAGAGACCCAGTACTTC. Residues: CSVDFSGRRETQYF. Complete variable domain (other parts from reference TRBV29-1 and TRBJ2-5): SAVISQKPSRDICQRGTSLTIQCQVDSQVTMMFWYRQQPGQSLTLIATANQGSEATYESGFVIDKFPISRPNLTFSTLTVSNMSPEDSSIYLCSVDFSGRRETQYFGPGTRLLVL.